This T cell receptor beta chain is drawn from a study of identical twins. This clonotype was seen only a few times. TCRdb reprocessed the 5' RACE reads with MiXCR, giving one entry per CDR3 protein. The table records about 390,000 distinct CDR3 sequences, 9% to 10% of them present only once. CDR3 size: 15 residues. Germline-derived CDR1 and CDR2 are MNHNS and SASEGT. V was cut by 0 bases and J by 4 bases, with 13 bases left in between. This receptor was obtained from a woman between 50 and 59 years old in good health. The chain is built from TRBV6-1 and TRBJ2-7; D not resolved. Specimen: naive T cells sorted from blood. CDR3 DNA sequence: TGTGCCAGCAGTGAAGCTCCTAGGCTTTTGTACGAGCAGTACGTC. It specifies CASSEAPRLLYEQYV.